Below, 22 T cell receptor beta chains from the same sample are listed, as sequenced in a study of PD-1 blockade in classical Hodgkin lymphoma. Relapses following autologous stem cell transplantation were seen in all patients, with brentuximab vedotin exposure varying. Repertoires were generated with immunoSEQ multiplex PCR, while TCRdb's copy carries only in-frame clones and drops some. The table shows around 40,000 clones, with roughly four fifths occurring only once. Sequenced here: peripheral blood mononuclear cells (PBMCs), sampled at baseline. All receptors derive from a human donor with classical Hodgkin lymphoma.

The chain recombines TRBV28 with TRBJ2-3; D is ambiguous. The CDR3 has 12 amino acids. The V and J ends lost 6 bases and 10 bases respectively, with 14 bases between them. Germline V gives CDR1 MDHEN, CDR2 SYDVKM. The CDR3 reads CASSPNGQSQYF. The CDR3 nucleotides are TGTGCCAGCAGCCCCAATGGCCAGTCGCAGTATTTT.

The chain has TRBV7-7 and TRBJ2-7; the match to TRBD1 covers 7 bases. With V trimmed by 6 bases and J by 2 bases, 7 bases remained unmatched. Germline values: CDR1 SSHAT, CDR2 FNYEAQ (reference sequence). This CDR3 is 14 amino acids long. CDR3 in amino acids: CASSLQGSAYEQYF. The CDR3 region has the DNA TGTGCCAGCAGTTTACAGGGGTCGGCCTACGAGCAGTACTTC.

This clone has only one observation. The CDR3 DNA reads TGTGCCAGCAGCCTACGCGGAGGGGGACAGGGACTAATGAACACTGAAGCTTTCTTT. Its protein is CASSLRGGGQGLMNTEAFF. This sequence joins TRBV7-8 and TRBJ1-1; 9 bases align to TRBD1. Germline V gene lookup returns CDR1 SGHVS and CDR2 FQNEAQ. J gave up 0 bases and V 5 bases, and 16 bases lay outside the gene matches. This CDR3 has 19 residues. Using reference TRBV7-8 and TRBJ1-1 for the parts outside the CDR3, the full variable domain is GAGVSQSPRYKVAKRGQDVALRCDPISGHVSLFWYQQALGQGPEFLTYFQNEAQLDKSGLPSDRFFAERPEGSVSTLKIQRTQQEDSAVYLCASSLRGGGQGLMNTEAFFGQGTRLTVV.

The J gene is TRBJ1-2, the V gene TRBV29-1; D is uncertain. The germline V and J ends were trimmed by 5 bases and 3 bases, with 4 bases remaining between them. Germline values: CDR1 SQVTM, CDR2 ANQGSEA. The CDR3 consists of 10 residues. CDR3 sequence: CSVSDYGYTF. CDR3 bases: TGCAGCGTTAGTGACTATGGCTACACCTTC.

Comments on this clone: Relative to the germline gene, one junction end is altered; a read error may explain this. This rearrangement joins TRBV28 to TRBJ2-1; 9 nucleotides agree with TRBD2. The germline V gene has CDR1 MDHEN and CDR2 SYDVKM. The CDR3 totals 13 residues. This chain's CDR3 is CASRRFGAGGVVF. In DNA form, the CDR3 reads TGTGCCAGCAGGCGTTTTGGAGCGGGAGGTGTGGTCTTC.

This chain joins TRBV12-5 and TRBJ2-1; a possible D gene is TRBD1 (5 bases). V lost 6 bases and J lost 6, with 9 bases in between. The CDR3 is 12 amino acids. The germline V gene has CDR1 LGHNT and CDR2 FRNRAP. The CDR3 here is CASGYRFNEQFF. The CDR3 nucleotides are TGTGCTAGTGGATACAGGTTCAATGAGCAGTTCTTC. The full variable domain, rest sourced from reference TRBV12-5 and TRBJ2-1, is DARVTQTPRHKVTEMGQEVTMRCQPILGHNTVFWYRQTMMQGLELLAYFRNRAPLDDSGMPKDRFSAEMPDATLATLKIQPSEPRDSAVYFCASGYRFNEQFFGPGTRLTVL.

V is TRBV29-1 and J is TRBJ2-2; TRBD1 aligns across 8 bases. V trimming: 8 bases; J trimming: 5 bases; junction bases outside the gene matches: 10. The CDR3 contains 14 residues. The germline CDR1 and CDR2 sequences are SQVTM and ANQGSEA. The CDR3 protein is CSSRTGFSTGELFF. DNA of the CDR3: TGCAGCTCGAGGACAGGGTTCAGTACCGGGGAGCTGTTTTTT.

This rearrangement joins TRBV28 to TRBJ2-7, with D possibly matching TRBD2 (6 bases). Trimming removed 7 bases at V and 7 bases at J, with 26 bases between. The CDR3 spans 16 residues. Germline CDR1 and CDR2: MDHEN and SYDVKM. In DNA, the CDR3 is TGTGCCAGCACCCTCACTGGAGGGGCCCCGAGGCTGGAGCAGTACTTC. Encoded protein: CASTLTGGAPRLEQYF.

J is TRBJ2-2 and V is TRBV21-1; TRBD2, the table's D call, was not compared with the DNA. TRBV21-1 is designated a pseudogene. The CDR3 loop spans 22 amino acids. The CDR3 DNA follows: TGTGCCAGCAGCGACGCCGTAAGATTATCACTAGCGTGGGGGAGGGTCGCCGGGGAGCTGTTTTTT. It encodes CASSDAVRLSLAWGRVAGELFF.

The rearrangement links TRBV9 to TRBJ2-1, with TRBD2 matching over 9 bases. The CDR3 contains 16 residues. CDR1 and CDR2 from the germline V gene are SGDLS and YYNGEE. Trimming at V came to 0 bases and at J to 4 bases, leaving 5 bases not matched to a gene. In DNA, the CDR3 is TGTGCCAGCAGCGTAGGGGCTAGCGGGATTTACAATGAGCAGTTCTTC. Protein product: CASSVGASGIYNEQFF.

The chain carries TRBV7-2 and TRBJ2-7; TRBD2 agrees at 9 bases. V lost 1 base to trimming and J lost 4 bases; unmatched junction nucleotides: 5. CDR1 SGHTA and CDR2 FQGNSA come from the germline V gene. CDR3 length: 15 amino acids. The CDR3 DNA sequence: TGTGCCAGCAGCTTAGATCTAGCGGGATTTTACGAGCAGTACTTC. Translation gives CASSLDLAGFYEQYF. The complete variable domain, with remaining parts taken from reference TRBV7-2 and TRBJ2-7, reads GAGVSQSPSNKVTEKGKDVELRCDPISGHTALYWYRQSLGQGLEFLIYFQGNSAPDKSGLPSDRFSAERTGGSVSTLTIQRTQQEDSAVYLCASSLDLAGFYEQYFGPGTRLTVT.

CDR3 loop: CASSESGQGMHEQYF. The DNA of the CDR3 is TGTGCCAGCAGTGAATCCGGACAGGGGATGCACGAGCAGTACTTC. The chain employs TRBV25-1 and TRBJ2-7, with 9 positions matching TRBD1. CDR3 length equals 15 residues. V was pared by 1 base and J by 5 bases, with 6 bases of the junction left unmatched. Germline-derived CDR1 and CDR2 are MGHDK and SYGVNS.

The chain uses TRBV18 and TRBJ1-2, with D perhaps TRBD1 (5 bases). CDR1 is KGHSH and CDR2 is LQKENI in the germline V gene. V was trimmed by 5 bases and J by 4 bases, leaving 11 bases between them. The CDR3 contains 13 residues. The CDR3 nucleotides read TGTGCCAGCTCAACCGGACAAATCTATGGCTACACCTTC. Translated, it gives CASSTGQIYGYTF.

The rearrangement joins TRBV7-9 to TRBJ2-7; TRBD2 is a possible D gene (6 bases). This CDR3 spans 13 amino acids. Germline V gene sequence: CDR1 SEHNR, CDR2 FQNEAQ (reference sequence). V gave up 5 bases and J gave up 4 bases, with 12 bases separating them. The CDR3 is CASSPGGPYEQYF. CDR3 coding DNA: TGTGCCAGCAGCCCCGGGGGTCCGTACGAGCAGTACTTC. The whole variable domain, filled in from reference TRBV7-9 and TRBJ2-7, reads DTGVSQNPRHKITKRGQNVTFRCDPISEHNRLYWYRQTLGQGPEFLTYFQNEAQLEKSRLLSDRFSAERPKGSFSTLEIQRTEQGDSAMYLCASSPGGPYEQYFGPGTRLTVT.

The chain links TRBV5-1 to TRBJ2-7; possible D gene TRBD2, 5 bases. This CDR3 spans 13 amino acids. Germline V gene lookup returns CDR1 SGHRS and CDR2 YFSETQ. Trimming pared 2 bases from V and 5 bases from J, leaving 11 bases between. The CDR3 DNA follows: TGCGCCAGCAGCTTTAGGACTTACGACGAGCAGTACTTC. This sequence encodes CASSFRTYDEQYF.

The chain employs TRBV5-4 and TRBJ2-7; TRBD2 matches 10 bases. The ends lost 3 bases at V and 3 bases at J; junction bases unmatched: 6. CDR1 and CDR2 (germline): SGHNT, YYREEE (reference sequence). The CDR3 extends over 15 amino acids. The CDR3 loop is CASSSRTSGYYEQYF. The DNA of the CDR3 is TGTGCCAGCAGCTCCCGGACTAGCGGATACTACGAGCAGTACTTC.

This clone was counted only a few times. The rearrangement links TRBV10-3 to TRBJ1-4; maybe TRBD1 (5 bases). The CDR3 spans 12 residues. The germline gives CDR1 ENHRY, CDR2 SYGVKD. V lost 6 bases and J 14 bases, leaving 16 bases between the germline ends. The CDR3 DNA follows: TGTGCCATCAGCAAAGACAGAGGGAACCTGTTTTTT. Its translation: CAISKDRGNLFF.

In DNA form, the CDR3 reads TGTGCCAGCAGCCCGATACAGGCTTTCGAGCAGTTCTTC. Its translation is CASSPIQAFEQFF. The chain employs TRBV7-2 and TRBJ2-1; perhaps TRBD1 as D (5 bases). This CDR3 comprises 13 residues. Germline V CDR1 and CDR2: SGHTA, FQGNSA. The V and J ends lost 5 bases and 10 bases respectively, with 15 bases between them.

The chain joins TRBV4-3 to TRBJ2-7; weak D call: TRBD2 (5 bases). Trimming took 0 bases from V and 0 from J, leaving 12 bases between them. Germline V gene sequence: CDR1 LGHNA, CDR2 YSLEER. The CDR3 is 16 residues long. The CDR3 loop reads CASSQDQAGPSYEQYF. The CDR3 coding sequence is TGCGCCAGCAGCCAAGATCAGGCGGGTCCCTCCTACGAGCAGTACTTC.

The V and J genes are TRBV6-1 and TRBJ1-2, with TRBD1 identical over 8 bases. Looked up from germline, CDR1 is MNHNS and CDR2 is SASEGT. The length of the CDR3 is 15 residues. Trimming at V came to 6 bases and at J to 7 bases, leaving 13 bases not matched to a gene. CDR3 sequence reads: CASRKGTGDFLGYTF. The CDR3 bases are TGTGCCAGCAGGAAGGGGACAGGCGATTTTCTTGGCTACACCTTC.

The chain carries TRBV18 and TRBJ1-1; D is possibly TRBD1 (5 bases). The CDR3 has 13 amino acids. Per the germline V gene, CDR1 is KGHSH and CDR2 is LQKENI. Trimming stripped 6 bases from V and 7 bases from J, with 15 bases between. CDR3 in amino acids: CASSSNAQVEAFF. DNA of the CDR3: TGTGCCAGCTCCTCGAACGCACAGGTTGAAGCTTTCTTT.

This clone was detected only once. This chain links TRBV7-8 with TRBJ2-7; 14 nucleotides agree with TRBD2. V lost 1 base to trimming and J lost 2 bases; unmatched junction nucleotides: 7. The CDR3 runs 18 residues. Germline values: CDR1 SGHVS, CDR2 FQNEAQ. In nucleotides, the CDR3 is TGTGCCAGCAGCTTAGGACTAGCGGGAGGGCCGATACCCTACGAGCAGTACTTC. Protein product: CASSLGLAGGPIPYEQYF.